Sequencing of this T cell receptor (beta chain) was carried out in a study of blood T cell repertoires in COVID-19 (TCRdb year 2020). For the study in its entirety: Samples from collaborators originated in the United States, Italy and Spain and spanned both the acute and convalescent phases of COVID-19. The repertoires were released in a freely available public database intended as a resource for research on the immune response to SARS-CoV-2. A de-identified subject ID, COVID-19 status, age in years and sex were almost always included in the sample metadata. Where available, HLA class I and class II types were taken from metadata supplied by the sample provider and were not determined by assay-based typing. Samples were obtained from the ongoing ImmuneRACE study (first 160 participants) and from approximately 1,200 subjects provided by 6 global collaborators. The prospective study material was composed of cDNA or gDNA derived from T cells, B-cell-depleted T cells, or PBMCs. Subjects who had been exposed to COVID-19, were actively infected with it, or had recovered from it provided the deeply sampled blood TCRbeta repertoires that made up the dataset.

The immunoSEQ Assay, a bias-controlled multiplex PCR, was used to amplify TCRbeta CDR3 regions from genomic DNA. The study's own analysis went as follows. Within the assay, amplification of reference gene primers was used to estimate how many nucleated cells each sample contained. To quantify the absolute abundance of each unique TCRbeta CDR3 rearrangement, sequence reads were collapsed and filtered. For each sample, productive Simpson clonality was calculated as the square root of Simpson's diversity index across productive rearrangements. Sourced from immuneACCESS, this table was stored by TCRdb with only in-frame sequences that have V and J called. A share of the clones is absent; for the studies checked, an unresolved V gene accounts for under half, and the remainder has no known explanation. That table furnishes V, J and clone size, whereas the DNA furnished D and trimming. The sample yields around 140,000 clones; around 84% were counted once. Jointly, the top ten make up more than 2% of the sample.

Participants in the prospective study were enrolled through a virtual design, were aged about 18 to 100 years, and lived in about two dozen United States geographic areas. In the prospective study, participants were assigned to cohorts based on the clinical history participants reported in a screening survey and a study questionnaire. Each participant in the prospective study had whole blood, serum and a nasopharyngeal or oropharyngeal swab collected by mobile phlebotomists. Prospective study participants could optionally give additional blood draws and questionnaires over an approximately 2-month period. Prospective study blood samples were shipped either frozen or at room temperature before DNA extraction. CDR3 length: 13 amino acids, cysteine to phenylalanine. Just the 39-base CDR3 DNA is kept, in frame starting at base 1. The germline V gene supplies CDR1 SGHDN and CDR2 FVKESK. Trimming leaves V shorter by 5 bases and J shorter by 7 bases, with the junction holding 4 bases beyond the gene matches.

General study outcomes and caveats: How much clinical and demographic metadata was included differed by source and by participant, and the metadata was provided uncurated.

Note on this clone: Its antigen remains undetermined. Nothing much larger sits one base from this clone, and base qualities are not available.

The receptor comes from a man aged 40-55 years with acute COVID-19. The V and J genes are TRBV14 and TRBJ2-5; TRBD2 fits 10 bases in the junction. The sequenced material came from PBMCs or T cells enriched from blood (not recorded which). Read as DNA, the sequence is TGTGCCAGCAGCGGAAGGACTAGCGGGACCCAGTACTTC. Translated, it reads CASSGRTSGTQYF.